This T cell receptor beta chain is from a study of OX40 agonist ivuxolimab in advanced cancers. This clone has only one observation. What it binds is unknown. Profiling relied on immunoSEQ multiplex PCR, and the TCRdb table lists in-frame clones only, not all of them. This sample has some 140,000 clones, with 90% found just once. Study-level points and caveats: Both blood CD4+ and CD8+ T cells showed clonal growth by week 6 at 0.1 to 3.0 mg/kg.

This clonotype was obtained from an adult with an advanced solid tumor such as melanoma, head and neck, liver or kidney cancer. The specimen comprised CD4+ or CD8+ T cells sorted from blood, sampled in a trial of the OX40 agonist ivuxolimab.

CDR3 in DNA: TGCGCCAGCAGCCCCTGGACTAGCGGTCGACAGTACGAGCAGTACTTC. This encodes CASSPWTSGRQYEQYF. The chain employs TRBV5-1 and TRBJ2-7; 10 nucleotides match TRBD2. Germline V lookup: CDR1 SGHRS, CDR2 YFSETQ. V gave up 4 bases and J gave up 4 bases; unmatched junction bases: 11. CDR3 length equals 16 residues.